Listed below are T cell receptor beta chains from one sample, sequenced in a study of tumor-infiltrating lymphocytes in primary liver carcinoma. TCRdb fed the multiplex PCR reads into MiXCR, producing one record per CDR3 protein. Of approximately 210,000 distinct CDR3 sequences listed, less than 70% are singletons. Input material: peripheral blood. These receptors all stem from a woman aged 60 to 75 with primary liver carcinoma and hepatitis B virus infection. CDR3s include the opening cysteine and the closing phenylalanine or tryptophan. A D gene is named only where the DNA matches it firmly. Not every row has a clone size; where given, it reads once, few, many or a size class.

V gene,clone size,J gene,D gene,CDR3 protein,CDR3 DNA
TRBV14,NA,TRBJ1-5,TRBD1,CASSHPGQPWRGPQHF,TGTGCCAGCAGCCACCCGGGACAGCCCTGGCGGGGGCCCCAGCATTTT
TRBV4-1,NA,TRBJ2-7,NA,CSSSQDLRYRGLYEQYF,TGCTCCAGCAGCCAAGACCTACGTTACAGGGGACTCTACGAGCAGTACTTC
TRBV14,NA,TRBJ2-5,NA,CACSLTDFTQYF,TGTGCCTGCAGTCTCACCGATTTTACCCAGTACTTC
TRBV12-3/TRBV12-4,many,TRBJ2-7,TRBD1,CASSSTGGEQYF,TGTGCCAGCAGTTCCACAGGGGGCGAGCAGTACTTC
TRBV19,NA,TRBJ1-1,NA,CASSSTVSNTEAFF,TGTGCCAGTAGTAGTACGGTCTCGAACACTGAAGCTTTCTTT
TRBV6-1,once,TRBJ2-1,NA,CASNSGDTYDEQFF,TGTGCCAGCAATTCTGGAGATACCTACGATGAGCAGTTCTTC
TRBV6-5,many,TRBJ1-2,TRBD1,CASSPDRFRGYTF,TGTGCCAGCAGTCCGGACAGGTTTAGGGGCTACACCTTC
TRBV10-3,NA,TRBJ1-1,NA,CAISERPPEAFF,TGTGCCATCAGTGAACGGCCGCCTGAAGCTTTCTTT
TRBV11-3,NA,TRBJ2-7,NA,CASSWGRSSREHYF,TGTGCCAGCAGCTGGGGAAGGTCTAGTCGCGAGCACTACTTC
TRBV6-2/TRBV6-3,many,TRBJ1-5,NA,CASSATGHNQPQHF,TGTGCCAGCAGTGCGACAGGACACAATCAGCCCCAGCATTTT
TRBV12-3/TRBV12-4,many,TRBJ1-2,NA,CASSPFGSNGYTF,TGTGCCAGCAGCCCTTTTGGGTCCAATGGCTACACCTTC
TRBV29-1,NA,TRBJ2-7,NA,CSVARETVDERCF,TGCAGCGTCGCTCGGGAGACGGTCGACGAGCGGTGCTTC
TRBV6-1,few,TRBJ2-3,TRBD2,CASNLLAGGPVGDTQYF,TGTGCCAGCAACCTACTAGCGGGAGGGCCGGTTGGAGATACGCAGTATTTT
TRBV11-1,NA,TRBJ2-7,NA,CTSSPVGQGAYEQSF,NA
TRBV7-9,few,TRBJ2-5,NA,CASSLLGRWGAGRQETQYF,TGTGCCAGCAGCCTACTGGGAAGGTGGGGCGCGGGTCGGCAAGAGACCCAGTACTTC
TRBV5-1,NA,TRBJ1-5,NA,CASSALGGQPKHF,TGCGCCAGCAGCGCCCTAGGGGGTCAGCCCAAGCATTTT
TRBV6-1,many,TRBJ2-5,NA,CASSDWGGAQTQYF,TGTGCCAGCAGTGATTGGGGGGGCGCTCAGACCCAGTACTTC
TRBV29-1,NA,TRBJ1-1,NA,CGGTIGDTEAFF,TGCGGCGGGACCATAGGCGACACTGAAGCCTTCTTT
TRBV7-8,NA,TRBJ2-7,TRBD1,CASSSTGTGGAEQYF,TGTGCCAGCAGCTCGACCGGGACAGGGGGCGCCGAGCAGTACTTC
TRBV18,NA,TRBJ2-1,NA,CASWPTGYDEQFF,TGTGCCAGCTGGCCGACAGGCTACGATGAGCAGTTCTTC
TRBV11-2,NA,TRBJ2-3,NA,CASSLRSSLPNTQYF,TGTGCCAGCAGCTTGAGATCGTCGCTTCCAAATACGCAATATTTT
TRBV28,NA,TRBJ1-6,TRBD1,CASSSPDRGYNSPLHF,TGTGCCAGCAGTTCCCCAGACAGGGGCTATAATTCACCCCTCCACTTT
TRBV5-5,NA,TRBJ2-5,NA,CADSFGLTKQETQYF,TGTGCCGACAGCTTTGGACTCACGAAACAAGAGACCCAGTACTTC
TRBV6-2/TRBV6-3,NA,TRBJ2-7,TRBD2,CASSPPSGRRSERYF,TGTGCCAGCAGTCCCCCTAGCGGGAGAAGGAGCGAGCGGTACTTC
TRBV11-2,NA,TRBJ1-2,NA,CAISLGIRRTTFGYTF,TGTGCCATCAGCTTAGGGATTCGGAGGACTACCTTCGGCTACACCTTC
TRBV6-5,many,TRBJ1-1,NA,CATDRGERGPSTEAFF,TGTGCCACCGACCGAGGGGAGCGAGGACCAAGCACTGAAGCTTTCTTT
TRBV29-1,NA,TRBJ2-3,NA,CSIDSGQTDTQYF,TGCAGCATTGACAGCGGACAGACAGATACGCAGTATTTT
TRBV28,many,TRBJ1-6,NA,CASSAAGHFNSPLHF,TGTGCCAGCAGCGCAGCCGGACACTTTAATTCACCCCTCCACTTT
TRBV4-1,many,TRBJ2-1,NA,CASSPMARSYNEQFF,TGCGCCAGCAGCCCCATGGCTCGTTCCTACAATGAGCAGTTCTTC
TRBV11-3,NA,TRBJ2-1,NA,CASSFDPRSAFNEQFF,TGTGCCAGCAGCTTTGACCCCCGGTCTGCTTTTAATGAGCAATTCTTC
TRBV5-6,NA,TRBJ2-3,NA,CASSLGSVGDTQYF,TGTGCCAGCAGCTTGGGTTCAGTGGGAGATACGCAGTATTTT
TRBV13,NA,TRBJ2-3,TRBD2,CASSPGLAADTEYF,TGTGCCAGCAGCCCGGGACTAGCAGCAGATACGGAGTATTTT
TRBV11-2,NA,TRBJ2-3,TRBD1,CASSSQGADTNTQYF,TGTGCCAGCAGCTCACAGGGGGCAGACACAAATACACAGTATTTT
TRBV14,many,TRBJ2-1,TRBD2,CASSLGLAGAQFF,TGTGCCAGCAGCCTCGGACTAGCGGGAGCTCAGTTCTTC
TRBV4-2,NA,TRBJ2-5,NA,CASSQDRTTKGTQYF,TGTGCCAGCAGCCAAGACAGGACTACAAAAGGGACCCAGTACTTC
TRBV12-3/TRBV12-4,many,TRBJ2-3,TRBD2,CASSLTGTSADTQYF,TGTGCCAGCAGTTTAACCGGGACTAGTGCAGATACGCAGTATTTT
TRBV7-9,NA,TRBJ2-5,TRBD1,CASSLGDRLQETQYF,TGTGCCAGCAGCTTGGGGGACAGGCTTCAAGAGACCCAGTACTTC
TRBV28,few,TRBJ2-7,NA,CASSAFSRSYEQYF,TGTGCCAGCAGTGCTTTTAGTCGAAGCTACGAGCAGTACTTC
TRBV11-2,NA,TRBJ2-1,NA,CTSSTDRLASEQFF,TGTACCAGCAGCACAGACCGCCTAGCGAGTGAGCAGTTCTTC
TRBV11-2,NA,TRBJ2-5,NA,CVSSSATQETQYF,TGTGTCAGCAGCTCGGCAACACAAGAGACCCAGTACTTC
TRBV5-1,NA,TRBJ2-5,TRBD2,CASSSGLAGVGETQYF,TGCGCCAGCAGCTCAGGACTAGCGGGAGTGGGGGAGACCCAGTACTTC
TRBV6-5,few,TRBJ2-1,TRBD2,CASSVGASGNNEQFF,TGTGCCAGCAGTGTCGGGGCTAGCGGGAATAATGAGCAGTTCTTC
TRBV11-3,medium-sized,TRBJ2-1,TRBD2,CASSLAGRNHNEQFF,TGTGCCAGCAGCCTAGCGGGAAGGAACCACAATGAGCAGTTCTTC
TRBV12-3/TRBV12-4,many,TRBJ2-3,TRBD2,CASRITSGMADTQYF,TGTGCCAGCAGGATAACTAGCGGGATGGCAGATACGCAGTATTTT
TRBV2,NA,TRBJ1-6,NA,CASSEGRSSPLHF,TGTGCCAGCAGTGAAGGGAGATCCTCACCCCTCCACTTT
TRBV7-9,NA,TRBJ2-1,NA,CASSPRYNEQFF,TGTGCCAGCAGCCCCAGATACAATGAGCAGTTCTTC
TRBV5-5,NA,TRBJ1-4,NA,CVSSLRDLTNEKLFF,TGTGTCAGCAGCTTGAGAGACCTAACTAATGAAAAACTGTTTTTT
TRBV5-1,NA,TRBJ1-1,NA,CASSLSAGTEAFF,TGCGCCAGCAGCTTGTCGGCGGGGACTGAAGCTTTCTTT
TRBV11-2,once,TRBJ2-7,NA,CASGPRAGHECEQYF,TGTGCCAGCGGCCCCCGGGCGGGACATGAGTGCGAGCAGTACTTC
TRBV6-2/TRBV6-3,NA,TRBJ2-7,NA,CTSGYIRGSEQYF,TGTACCAGCGGGTATATTAGGGGGAGCGAGCAGTACTTC
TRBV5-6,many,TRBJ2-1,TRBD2,CASSLGLAGGNSYNEQFF,TGTGCCAGCAGCTTGGGACTAGCGGGAGGGAACTCCTACAATGAGCAGTTCTTC
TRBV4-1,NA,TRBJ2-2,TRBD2,CASSLGLAGASGELFF,TGCGCCAGCAGCCTCGGACTAGCGGGAGCTTCCGGGGAGCTGTTTTTT
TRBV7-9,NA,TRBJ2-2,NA,CASSLMGGPGELFF,TGTGCCAGCAGCTTAATGGGGGGGCCCGGGGAGCTGTTTTTT
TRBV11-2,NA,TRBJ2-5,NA,CANSSQSGETQYF,TGTGCCAACAGCTCTCAAAGCGGAGAGACCCAGTACTTC